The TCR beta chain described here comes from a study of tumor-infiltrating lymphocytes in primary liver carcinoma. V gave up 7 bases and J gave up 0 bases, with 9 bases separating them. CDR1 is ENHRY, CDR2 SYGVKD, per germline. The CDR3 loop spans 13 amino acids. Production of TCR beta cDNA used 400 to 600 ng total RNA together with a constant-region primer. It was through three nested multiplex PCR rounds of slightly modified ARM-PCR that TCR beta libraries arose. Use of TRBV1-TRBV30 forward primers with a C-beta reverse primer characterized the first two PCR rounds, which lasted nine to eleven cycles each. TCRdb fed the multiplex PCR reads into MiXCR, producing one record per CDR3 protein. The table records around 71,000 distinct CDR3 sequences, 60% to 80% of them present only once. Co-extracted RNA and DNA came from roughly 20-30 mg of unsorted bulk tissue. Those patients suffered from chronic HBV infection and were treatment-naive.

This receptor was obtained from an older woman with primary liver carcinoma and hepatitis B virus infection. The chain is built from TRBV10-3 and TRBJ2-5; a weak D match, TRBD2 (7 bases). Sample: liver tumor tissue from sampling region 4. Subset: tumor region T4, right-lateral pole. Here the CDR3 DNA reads TGTGCCATCATGGGGGGGCACCAAGAGACCCAGTACTTC. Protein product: CAIMGGHQETQYF.